The rows below give T cell receptor beta chains drawn from one sample of a study of T cells in Graves' hyperthyroidism and ophthalmopathy. A single record per CDR3 protein comes from TCRdb applying MiXCR to the multiplex PCR reads. The table has a few hundred thousand distinct CDR3 sequences, over 15% seen once. The specimen sequenced was blood. Receptors originate from a woman aged 18-30 years with Graves' hyperthyroidism. Each CDR3 is given with its conserved first and last residue. A D gene is named only where the DNA matches it firmly. Some rows mark clone size as missing; the rest say once, few, many or name a class of expanded clone.

size	V	D	J	CDR3	DNA
many	TRBV7-9	TRBD1	TRBJ2-7	CASSPRQGSYEQYF	TGTGCCAGCAGCCCAAGACAGGGATCCTACGAGCAGTACTTC
-	TRBV12-3/TRBV12-4	-	TRBJ2-4	CASSLPGGGIQYF	TGTGCCAGCAGTTTACCAGGTGGCGGCATTCAGTACTTC
few	TRBV9	-	TRBJ2-7	CASSVGTGTAYEQYF	TGTGCCAGCAGCGTAGGAACGGGGACCGCGTACGAGCAGTACTTC
-	TRBV27	-	TRBJ2-2	CASRSSGLTGELFF	TGTGCCAGCAGAAGTAGCGGCCTCACCGGGGAGCTGTTTTTT
many	TRBV12-3/TRBV12-4	-	TRBJ1-2	CASTGIYLGYGYTF	TGTGCCAGCACCGGGATATACCTGGGGTATGGCTACACCTTC
-	TRBV12-3/TRBV12-4	TRBD2	TRBJ2-7	CASRLAGGRTYSYEQYF	TGTGCCAGCAGGCTAGCGGGGGGCCGTACCTATTCCTACGAGCAGTACTTC
few	TRBV2	-	TRBJ2-1	CASMRDGNANEQFF	TGTGCCAGCATGAGGGACGGTAATGCGAATGAGCAGTTCTTC
many	TRBV25-1	-	TRBJ2-7	CASSEWQGPAYEQYF	TGTGCCAGCAGTGAATGGCAGGGCCCTGCCTACGAGCAGTACTTC
many	TRBV20-1	TRBD1	TRBJ1-5	CSASQGADQPQHF	TGCAGTGCTAGCCAGGGGGCAGACCAGCCCCAGCATTTT
many	TRBV18	TRBD1	TRBJ2-2	CASSPQGAVDTGELFF	TGTGCCAGCTCACCACAGGGGGCCGTCGACACCGGGGAGCTGTTTTTT
many	TRBV27	-	TRBJ2-5	CASSKRDDVGETQYF	TGTGCCAGCAGTAAACGGGACGACGTGGGAGAGACCCAGTACTTC
-	TRBV6-1	TRBD1	TRBJ2-7	CASSIRTGAYEQYF	TGTGCCAGCAGTATTAGGACAGGGGCCTACGAGCAGTACTTC
few	TRBV3-1	-	TRBJ2-2	CASTLAGELFF	TGTGCCAGCACCCTGGCCGGGGAGCTGTTTTTT
many	TRBV5-1	TRBD1	TRBJ1-2	CASSPWTGEYGYTF	TGCGCCAGCAGCCCGTGGACAGGAGAGTATGGCTACACCTTC
many	TRBV30	-	TRBJ2-7	CACPRPGPISYEQYF	TGTGCCTGCCCTCGACCGGGCCCCATCTCCTACGAGCAGTACTTC
many	TRBV3-1	TRBD2	TRBJ2-5	CASSPGTRWETQYF	TGTGCCAGCAGCCCTGGGACTAGATGGGAGACCCAGTACTTC
many	TRBV20-1	-	TRBJ1-1	CSAADRRTEAFF	TGCAGTGCGGCCGATCGTCGCACTGAAGCTTTCTTT
few	TRBV30	-	TRBJ1-5	CAWSYSLPPGPQHF	TGTGCCTGGAGTTACTCGCTCCCCCCCGGGCCCCAGCATTTT
-	TRBV28	TRBD2	TRBJ2-5	CASSPARDSGGLETQYF	TGTGCCAGCAGCCCCGCCCGAGATAGCGGGGGGTTAGAGACCCAGTACTTC
many	TRBV11-1	TRBD2	TRBJ2-2	CASSFPTSRADTGELFF	TGTGCCAGCAGCTTTCCGACTAGCAGGGCTGACACCGGGGAGCTGTTTTTT
many	TRBV7-8	TRBD1	TRBJ1-5	CASSPGTDQSNQPQHF	TGTGCCAGCAGCCCAGGGACAGATCAGAGCAATCAGCCCCAGCATTTT
many	TRBV20-1	-	TRBJ2-5	CSATRETQYF	TGCAGTGCCACCCGGGAGACCCAGTACTTC
few	TRBV7-9	-	TRBJ1-1	CASSLAGYEAFF	TGTGCCAGCAGCTTAGCCGGGTATGAAGCTTTCTTT
few	TRBV6-1	-	TRBJ1-3	CASRPNLVTAGNTIYF	TGTGCCAGCAGGCCAAATCTAGTCACGGCAGGAAACACCATATATTTT
-	TRBV5-6	TRBD1	TRBJ1-1	CASSFGTGRMKAFF	TGTGCCAGCAGCTTCGGGACAGGTAGGATGAAAGCTTTCTTT
few	TRBV11-2	TRBD2	TRBJ2-2	CASTSRGGVTGELFF	TGTGCCAGCACGAGTCGGGGGGGCGTAACCGGGGAGCTGTTTTTT
many	TRBV9	TRBD1	TRBJ2-5	CASNPGTGWETQYF	TGTGCCAGCAACCCCGGGACAGGGTGGGAGACCCAGTACTTC
few	TRBV9	-	TRBJ2-2	CASSVVQMNTGELFF	TGTGCCAGCAGCGTAGTCCAAATGAACACCGGGGAGCTGTTTTTT
few	TRBV5-1	-	TRBJ2-7	CASSLAAGVLYEQYF	TGCGCCAGCAGCTTGGCTGCAGGTGTCCTCTACGAGCAGTACTTC
many	TRBV5-1	-	TRBJ1-3	CASSSSTGAGNTIYF	TGCGCCAGCAGCTCCTCGACCGGGGCAGGAAACACCATATATTTT
many	TRBV11-1	-	TRBJ1-2	CASSLLRANYGYTF	TGTGCCAGCAGCTTATTGAGGGCTAACTATGGCTACACCTTC
many	TRBV9	-	TRBJ1-1	CASSVWGGPEAFF	TGTGCCAGCAGCGTATGGGGGGGCCCTGAAGCTTTCTTT
many	TRBV7-9	-	TRBJ2-5	CASSTPGETQYF	TGTGCCAGCAGCACCCCAGGGGAGACCCAGTACTTC
many	TRBV24-1	-	TRBJ2-7	CATSEDSHSYEQYF	TGTGCCACCAGTGAGGACAGCCACTCCTACGAGCAGTACTTC
many	TRBV20-1	-	TRBJ2-5	CSARDRRQQETQYF	TGCAGTGCTCGTGACAGGAGGCAACAAGAGACCCAGTACTTC
few	TRBV18	TRBD1	TRBJ2-2	CASATRDRVRGELFF	TGTGCCAGCGCCACGAGGGACAGGGTCCGCGGGGAGCTGTTTTTT
many	TRBV7-8	-	TRBJ1-1	CASSTQLGEAFF	TGTGCCAGCAGTACACAGCTAGGTGAAGCTTTCTTT
few	TRBV30	-	TRBJ1-5	CAWSGGQDNQPQHF	TGTGCCTGGAGCGGGGGCCAGGACAATCAGCCCCAGCATTTT
many	TRBV6-1	-	TRBJ1-5	CASHMTPDNQPQHF	TGTGCCAGCCATATGACTCCGGACAATCAGCCCCAGCATTTT
-	TRBV12-3/TRBV12-4	TRBD1	TRBJ1-1	CASSPGTAVKAFF	TGTGCCAGCAGTCCAGGGACAGCGGTTAAGGCTTTCTTT
many	TRBV5-1	-	TRBJ1-1	CASSLDLQTEAFF	TGCGCCAGCAGCTTGGATCTTCAAACTGAAGCTTTCTTT
-	TRBV20-1	-	TRBJ2-5	CSAPVKWQETQYF	TGCAGTGCCCCCGTAAAGTGGCAAGAGACCCAGTACTTC
many	TRBV2	-	TRBJ1-3	CASSRKGTAGNTIYF	TGTGCCAGCAGCCGAAAGGGCACGGCCGGAAACACCATATATTTT
many	TRBV6-5	-	TRBJ1-1	CASSYEGVNTEAFF	TGTGCCAGCAGTTACGAGGGGGTGAACACTGAAGCTTTCTTT
many	TRBV25-1	-	TRBJ1-1	CASSEWPQGSNTEAFF	TGTGCCAGCAGTGAATGGCCCCAGGGGTCGAACACTGAAGCTTTCTTT
once	TRBV6-1	-	TRBJ1-2	CASSPVSVDALYGYTF	TGTGCCAGCAGTCCGGTATCCGTCGATGCCCTCTATGGCTACACCTTC
many	TRBV20-1	-	TRBJ1-5	CSAIDFNGQPQHF	TGCAGTGCTATAGACTTCAATGGTCAGCCCCAGCATTTT
many	TRBV7-6	TRBD2	TRBJ2-5	CASSPEGLAGYQETQYF	TGTGCCAGCAGCCCCGAGGGGCTAGCGGGGTACCAAGAGACCCAGTACTTC
many	TRBV18	TRBD1	TRBJ1-1	CASSTRGKPEAFF	TGTGCCAGCTCAACCAGGGGGAAGCCTGAAGCTTTCTTT